The rows below give T cell receptor beta chains drawn from one sample of a study of beta chain features in type 1 diabetes. Method: immunoSEQ multiplex PCR; TCRdb's copy keeps in-frame clones and lacks some. The sample has 680,000 or so clones; around 15% are singletons. Sequencing was carried out using naive CD4+ T cells from blood. Source of these receptors: a man aged 18-30 years with type 1 diabetes. Both conserved end residues are part of each CDR3. Fields, in order: CDR3 protein, V gene, J gene, clone size. Clone size is not always given. Where it is, it says once, few, many or a class for expanded clones.

CDR3aa: CASSARRHNEQFF; v_gene: TRBV6-6; j_gene: TRBJ2-1; abundance: .
CDR3aa: CSVDQGRGYGYTF; v_gene: TRBV29-1; j_gene: TRBJ1-2; abundance: .
CDR3aa: CASSPTVNEKLFF; v_gene: TRBV27; j_gene: TRBJ1-4; abundance: .
CDR3aa: CASSQDWASGGINQPQHF; v_gene: TRBV4-1; j_gene: TRBJ1-5; abundance: few
CDR3aa: CASSLALGGSETQYF; v_gene: TRBV5-1; j_gene: TRBJ2-5; abundance: .
CDR3aa: CASSRRTSGGPQFF; v_gene: TRBV7-8; j_gene: TRBJ2-1; abundance: few
CDR3aa: CASTEEWGLFGEQYF; v_gene: TRBV2; j_gene: TRBJ2-7; abundance: .
CDR3aa: CAWSPRLMTELFF; v_gene: TRBV30; j_gene: TRBJ1-4; abundance: few
CDR3aa: CASTPTSGAYNEQFF; v_gene: TRBV6-5; j_gene: TRBJ2-1; abundance: .
CDR3aa: CASSLGNGLGGTDTQYF; v_gene: TRBV7-6; j_gene: TRBJ2-3; abundance: .
CDR3aa: CASSFLGLGEQYF; v_gene: TRBV7-9; j_gene: TRBJ2-7; abundance: .
CDR3aa: CASSLGRDEDTQYF; v_gene: TRBV5-1; j_gene: TRBJ2-3; abundance: .
CDR3aa: CASSYGTLAETQYF; v_gene: TRBV6-5; j_gene: TRBJ2-5; abundance: few
CDR3aa: CASSLGQGTEAFF; v_gene: TRBV7-6; j_gene: TRBJ1-1; abundance: .
CDR3aa: CASSLGLGDRYTF; v_gene: TRBV7-3; j_gene: TRBJ1-2; abundance: .
CDR3aa: CASSRPVISYNSPLHF; v_gene: TRBV7-8; j_gene: TRBJ1-6; abundance: few
CDR3aa: CASSLAPTGFGGYTF; v_gene: TRBV7-2; j_gene: TRBJ1-2; abundance: .
CDR3aa: CASSLTGQIYNSPLHF; v_gene: TRBV7-2; j_gene: TRBJ1-6; abundance: .
CDR3aa: CASSQEQGEVGAFF; v_gene: TRBV4-1; j_gene: TRBJ1-1; abundance: once
CDR3aa: CASLPGQGYEQYF; v_gene: TRBV19; j_gene: TRBJ2-7; abundance: few
CDR3aa: CASSLGGTTEAFF; v_gene: TRBV27; j_gene: TRBJ1-1; abundance: few
CDR3aa: CASSLDTSIGANVLTF; v_gene: TRBV5-1; j_gene: TRBJ2-6; abundance: .
CDR3aa: CASSVSAGDFTDTQYF; v_gene: TRBV9; j_gene: TRBJ2-3; abundance: few
CDR3aa: CASSLTSGVQETQYF; v_gene: TRBV9; j_gene: TRBJ2-5; abundance: few
CDR3aa: CASSAQGERNTGELFF; v_gene: TRBV7-9; j_gene: TRBJ2-2; abundance: .
CDR3aa: CSVNGGTDTQYF; v_gene: TRBV29-1; j_gene: TRBJ2-3; abundance: few
CDR3aa: CASSQGTAVQPQHF; v_gene: TRBV6-5; j_gene: TRBJ1-5; abundance: .
CDR3aa: CASSYSTGVEHYGYTF; v_gene: TRBV6-5; j_gene: TRBJ1-2; abundance: few
CDR3aa: CASSRGGRAGQPQHF; v_gene: TRBV7-2; j_gene: TRBJ1-5; abundance: .
CDR3aa: CASSQDPSGRNEKLFF; v_gene: TRBV4-1; j_gene: TRBJ1-4; abundance: few
CDR3aa: CASSEPTNTEAFF; v_gene: TRBV25-1; j_gene: TRBJ1-1; abundance: .
CDR3aa: CASSLPSGYEQYF; v_gene: TRBV7-8; j_gene: TRBJ2-7; abundance: .
CDR3aa: CASSGQIYEQYF; v_gene: TRBV2; j_gene: TRBJ2-7; abundance: few
CDR3aa: CASSLEGRIINSPLHF; v_gene: TRBV7-8; j_gene: TRBJ1-6; abundance: .
CDR3aa: CASSQPGGRGGYEQYF; v_gene: TRBV4-1; j_gene: TRBJ2-7; abundance: .
CDR3aa: CASSFRLAGTQQFF; v_gene: TRBV28; j_gene: TRBJ2-1; abundance: few
CDR3aa: CASSPGRPEEKLFF; v_gene: TRBV5-1; j_gene: TRBJ1-4; abundance: .
CDR3aa: CASSLVSGTGGSYEQYF; v_gene: TRBV5-1; j_gene: TRBJ2-7; abundance: .
CDR3aa: CASSSDPLNTEFRNEKLFF; v_gene: TRBV7-2; j_gene: TRBJ1-4; abundance: .
CDR3aa: CASRTTGRAEAFF; v_gene: TRBV6-5; j_gene: TRBJ1-1; abundance: few
CDR3aa: CASSSTQGANYGYTF; v_gene: TRBV5-4; j_gene: TRBJ1-2; abundance: .
CDR3aa: CSGGSQETQYF; v_gene: TRBV29-1; j_gene: TRBJ2-5; abundance: few
CDR3aa: CASSYHQNTEAFF; v_gene: TRBV6-5; j_gene: TRBJ1-1; abundance: .
CDR3aa: CASSPEKNEQFF; v_gene: TRBV7-2; j_gene: TRBJ2-1; abundance: .
CDR3aa: CASRWGNTEAFF; v_gene: TRBV19; j_gene: TRBJ1-1; abundance: .
CDR3aa: CASSDWRNEQFF; v_gene: TRBV2; j_gene: TRBJ2-1; abundance: few
CDR3aa: CASSVNKDNEQFF; v_gene: TRBV9; j_gene: TRBJ2-1; abundance: .
CDR3aa: CASSYVGYGYTF; v_gene: TRBV7-2; j_gene: TRBJ1-2; abundance: .
CDR3aa: CASSPPGGQGSWNEQFF; v_gene: TRBV5-6; j_gene: TRBJ2-1; abundance: .
CDR3aa: CASRGDQMNTEAFF; v_gene: TRBV5-1; j_gene: TRBJ1-1; abundance: .
CDR3aa: CASGLRLADTQYF; v_gene: TRBV12-5; j_gene: TRBJ2-3; abundance: once
CDR3aa: CASSLGPGGRVGYTF; v_gene: TRBV7-3; j_gene: TRBJ1-2; abundance: .
CDR3aa: CASSPWEGDSGANVLTF; v_gene: TRBV14; j_gene: TRBJ2-6; abundance: few
CDR3aa: CASSQTPPESSYNEQFF; v_gene: TRBV4-1; j_gene: TRBJ2-1; abundance: .
CDR3aa: CASSLGRGSPLHF; v_gene: TRBV7-9; j_gene: TRBJ1-6; abundance: few
CDR3aa: CASSGGTASNQPQHF; v_gene: TRBV6-1; j_gene: TRBJ1-5; abundance: few
CDR3aa: CASSLGEGNEKLFF; v_gene: TRBV7-9; j_gene: TRBJ1-4; abundance: .
CDR3aa: CAWSHDPGEKLFF; v_gene: TRBV30; j_gene: TRBJ1-4; abundance: few
CDR3aa: CASSPPGELFF; v_gene: TRBV5-1; j_gene: TRBJ2-2; abundance: .